This is a list of T cell receptor beta chains from one sample in a study of shared clonotypes between healthy human individuals. Generated by immunoSEQ multiplex PCR, the TCRdb table keeps only in-frame clones and is missing some. The table lists more than 850,000 clones, more than 75% of them singletons, with under 0.65% in the top ten. The sample comprised memory CD4+ T cells from PBMCs. These receptors were taken from a man between 18 and 29 years old in good health. Some clones in this sample may be carry-over from other donors' samples. CDR3s include the opening cysteine and the closing phenylalanine or tryptophan. Each record gives: J gene, clone size, D gene, V gene, CDR3 protein, CDR3 DNA. A D gene is named only where the DNA matches it firmly. For some rows the clone size is stated as once, few or many, or as a class when expanded; others skip it.

J: TRBJ2-7; size: .; D: .; V: TRBV7-5; CDR3: CARSPPDNYEQYF; DNA: TGTGCCAGAAGCCCCCCCGACAACTACGAGCAGTACTTC
J: TRBJ1-4; size: .; D: .; V: TRBV28; CDR3: CASSLSFGTTNEKLFF; DNA: TGTGCCAGCAGTTTAAGTTTCGGGACGACTAATGAAAAACTGTTTTTT
J: TRBJ2-1; size: .; D: TRBD1; V: TRBV6-4; CDR3: CASRTPGQDYNEQFF; DNA: TGTGCCAGCAGGACTCCGGGACAGGACTACAATGAGCAGTTCTTC
J: TRBJ1-1; size: few; D: .; V: TRBV10-3; CDR3: CAISERLGAEAFF; DNA: TGTGCCATCAGTGAGAGGTTGGGGGCTGAAGCTTTCTTT
J: TRBJ2-3; size: .; D: .; V: TRBV6-4; CDR3: CASSEGGTQYF; DNA: TGTGCCAGCAGCGAAGGGGGTACGCAGTATTTT
J: TRBJ2-5; size: .; D: .; V: TRBV19; CDR3: CASKGDQETQYF; DNA: TGTGCCAGTAAGGGCGACCAAGAGACCCAGTACTTC
J: TRBJ2-5; size: .; D: .; V: TRBV5-6; CDR3: CASSLETQIETQYF; DNA: TGTGCCAGCAGCTTGGAAACCCAGATAGAGACCCAGTACTTC
J: TRBJ2-7; size: .; D: TRBD1; V: TRBV6-5; CDR3: CASSYDGTGGGEQYF; DNA: TGTGCCAGCAGTTACGACGGGACAGGGGGCGGCGAGCAGTACTTC
J: TRBJ2-7; size: .; D: .; V: TRBV12-2; CDR3: CASRLVWAGRPPSYEQYF; DNA: TGTGCAAGTCGCTTAGTATGGGCGGGACGCCCACCCTCCTACGAGCAGTACTTC
J: TRBJ1-1; size: .; D: .; V: TRBV20-1; CDR3: CSARRGGEAFF; DNA: TGCAGTGCACGAAGGGGGGGTGAAGCTTTCTTT
J: TRBJ1-2; size: .; D: TRBD1; V: TRBV30; CDR3: CAWSTFLTGGSGYTF; DNA: TGTGCCTGGAGTACTTTCTTGACAGGGGGAAGTGGCTACACCTTC
J: TRBJ2-4; size: .; D: .; V: TRBV30; CDR3: CAWSMPDIQYF; DNA: TGTGCCTGGAGTATGCCAGACATTCAGTACTTC
J: TRBJ1-2; size: .; D: .; V: TRBV6-5; CDR3: CASKSSGTGHGYTF; DNA: TGTGCCAGCAAGTCGTCGGGAACAGGGCACGGCTACACCTTC